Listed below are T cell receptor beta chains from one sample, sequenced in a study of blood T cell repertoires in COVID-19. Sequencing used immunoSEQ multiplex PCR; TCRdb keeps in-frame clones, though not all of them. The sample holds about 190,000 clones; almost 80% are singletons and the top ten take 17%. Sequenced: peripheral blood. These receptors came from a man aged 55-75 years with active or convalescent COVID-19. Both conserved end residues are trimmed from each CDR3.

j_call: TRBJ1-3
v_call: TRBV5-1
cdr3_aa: ASSIGGAGNTIY

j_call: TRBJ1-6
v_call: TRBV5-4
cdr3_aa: ASSARGRNSPLH

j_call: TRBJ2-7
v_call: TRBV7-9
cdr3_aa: ASSPLAGQGSYEQY

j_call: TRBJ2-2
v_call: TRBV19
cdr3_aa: ASTPLTLRGQGASRSGELF

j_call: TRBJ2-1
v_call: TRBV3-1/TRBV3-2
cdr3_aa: ASSQEIAGDDNEQF

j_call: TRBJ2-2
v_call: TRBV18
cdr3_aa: ASSPTQGGGELF

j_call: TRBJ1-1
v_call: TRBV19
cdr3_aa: ASSRLRNTEAF

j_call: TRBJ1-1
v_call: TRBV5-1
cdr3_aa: ASSPGQGPTEAF

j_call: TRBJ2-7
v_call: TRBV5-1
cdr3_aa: ASSYLGQGDEQY

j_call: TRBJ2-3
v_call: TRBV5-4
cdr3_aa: ASSLARQSTDTQY

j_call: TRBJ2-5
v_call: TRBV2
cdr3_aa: ASDRERETQY

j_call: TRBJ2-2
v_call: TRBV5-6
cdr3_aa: ASSLTGGTGELF

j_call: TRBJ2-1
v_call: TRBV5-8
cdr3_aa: ASSFGIAGVTYNEQF

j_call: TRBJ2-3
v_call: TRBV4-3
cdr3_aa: ASSQGGTSGRTDTQY

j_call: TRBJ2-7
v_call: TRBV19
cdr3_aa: ARLAVGEGEQY

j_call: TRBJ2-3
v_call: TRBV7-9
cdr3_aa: ASSLGGAGTDTQY

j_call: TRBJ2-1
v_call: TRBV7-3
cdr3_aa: ASSPSHLNHNEQF

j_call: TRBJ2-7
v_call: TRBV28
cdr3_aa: ASSQPGQGAREQY

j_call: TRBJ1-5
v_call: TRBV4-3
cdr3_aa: ASSQEVTENQPQH

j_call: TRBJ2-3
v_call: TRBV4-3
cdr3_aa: ASSQVYRGLQQETLSDTQY

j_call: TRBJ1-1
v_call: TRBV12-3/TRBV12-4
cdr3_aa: ASSLYRGTEAF

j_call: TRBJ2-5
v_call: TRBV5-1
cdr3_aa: ASSWAPSGQETQY

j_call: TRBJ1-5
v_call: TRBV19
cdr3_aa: ASIETGGGSQPQH

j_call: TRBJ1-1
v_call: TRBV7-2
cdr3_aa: ASSSTGQPNTEAF

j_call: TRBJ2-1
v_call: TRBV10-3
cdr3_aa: AISGASSGMGEQF

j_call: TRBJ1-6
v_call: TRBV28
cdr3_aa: ASSFDRGGSYNSPLH

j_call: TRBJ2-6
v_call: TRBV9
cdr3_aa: ASSVRAGRGGSGANVLT

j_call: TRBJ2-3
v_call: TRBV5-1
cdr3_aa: ASSSGLAGGITDTQY

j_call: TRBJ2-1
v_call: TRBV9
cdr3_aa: ASSVRDRVLNEQF

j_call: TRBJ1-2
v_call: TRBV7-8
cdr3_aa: ASSLQAGEGYT

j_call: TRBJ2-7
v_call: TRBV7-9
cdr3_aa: ASSPRTGVEQY

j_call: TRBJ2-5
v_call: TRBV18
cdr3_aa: ASSPGASGTETQY

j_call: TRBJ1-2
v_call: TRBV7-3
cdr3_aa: ASSLETGGGYT

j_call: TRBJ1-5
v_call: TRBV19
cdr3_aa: ASTPSGVSNQPQH

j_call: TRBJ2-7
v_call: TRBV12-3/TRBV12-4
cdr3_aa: ASGTSGSYEQY

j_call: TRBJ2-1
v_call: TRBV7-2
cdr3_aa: ASSPGLAKNEQF

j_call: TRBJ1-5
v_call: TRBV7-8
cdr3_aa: ASSLGHSTGYSNQPQH

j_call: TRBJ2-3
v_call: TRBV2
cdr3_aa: ASSYRSTDTQY

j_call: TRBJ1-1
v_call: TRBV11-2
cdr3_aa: ASSLEHGNTEAF

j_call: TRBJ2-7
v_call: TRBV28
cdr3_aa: ASIRDSSYEQY

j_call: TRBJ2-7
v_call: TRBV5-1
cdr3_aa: ASSLEGTRREQY

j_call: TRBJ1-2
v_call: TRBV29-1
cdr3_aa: SVVLSEGTGGYT

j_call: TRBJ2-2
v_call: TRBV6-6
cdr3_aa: ASSPQTSGIVSGELF

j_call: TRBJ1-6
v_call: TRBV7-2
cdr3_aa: ASSLLGSPLH

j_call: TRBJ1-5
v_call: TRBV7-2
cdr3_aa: ASSLRQGEQPQH